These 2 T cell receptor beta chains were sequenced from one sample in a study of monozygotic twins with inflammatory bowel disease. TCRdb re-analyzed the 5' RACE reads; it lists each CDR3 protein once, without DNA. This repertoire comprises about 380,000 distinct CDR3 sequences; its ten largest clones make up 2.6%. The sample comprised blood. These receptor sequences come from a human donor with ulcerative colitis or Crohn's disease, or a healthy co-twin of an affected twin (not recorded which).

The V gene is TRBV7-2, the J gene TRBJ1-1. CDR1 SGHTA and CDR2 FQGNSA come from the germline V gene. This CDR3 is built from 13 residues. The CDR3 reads CASSLTQYTETFF. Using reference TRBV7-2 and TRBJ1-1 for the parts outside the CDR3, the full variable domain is GAGVSQSPSNKVTEKGKDVELRCDPISGHTALYWYRQSLGQGLEFLIYFQGNSAPDKSGLPSDRFSAERTGGSVSTLTIQRTQQEDSAVYLCASSLTQYTETFFGQGTRLTVV.

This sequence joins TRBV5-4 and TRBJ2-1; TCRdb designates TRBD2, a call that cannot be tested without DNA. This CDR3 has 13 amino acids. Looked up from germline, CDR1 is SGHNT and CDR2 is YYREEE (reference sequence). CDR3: CASSWTSGLEQFF. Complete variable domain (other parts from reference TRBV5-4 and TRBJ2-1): ETGVTQSPTHLIKTRGQQVTLRCSSQSGHNTVSWYQQALGQGPQFIFQYYREEENGRGNFPPRFSGLQFPNYSSELNVNALELDDSALYLCASSWTSGLEQFFGPGTRLTVL.